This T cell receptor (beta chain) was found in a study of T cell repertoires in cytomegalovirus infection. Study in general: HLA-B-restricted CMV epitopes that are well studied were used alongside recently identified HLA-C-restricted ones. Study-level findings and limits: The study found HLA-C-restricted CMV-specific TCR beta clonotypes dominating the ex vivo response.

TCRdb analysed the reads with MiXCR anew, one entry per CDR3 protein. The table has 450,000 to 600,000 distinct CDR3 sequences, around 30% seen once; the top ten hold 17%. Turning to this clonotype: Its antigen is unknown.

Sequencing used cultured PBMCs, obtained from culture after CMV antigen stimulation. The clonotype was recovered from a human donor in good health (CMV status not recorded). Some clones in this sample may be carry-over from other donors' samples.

CDR3 residues: CASSTGTNNEQFF. In nucleotides, the CDR3 is TGTGCCAGCAGTACCGGGACTAACAATGAGCAGTTCTTC. This chain links TRBV6-2 or TRBV6-3 with TRBJ2-1; TRBD2 matches at 7 bases. V dropped 5 bases and J dropped 5; count of bases not matched to a gene: 3. Germline CDR1 and CDR2: MNHEY and SVGEGT. The CDR3 is 13 residues long.